This is a list of T cell receptor beta chains from one sample in a study of blood T cell repertoires in COVID-19. Profiled with immunoSEQ multiplex PCR; TCRdb holds only in-frame clones, not every one. The table has over 200,000 clones, 70% to 75% seen once. Sequencing was carried out using peripheral blood. The receptors were sampled from an elderly woman with acute or convalescent COVID-19. Each CDR3 is given without its conserved first and last residue. A row's size may be missing; if present it is once, few, many or a size class.

>-|17|TRBV6-8|TRBJ1-3
ASSCPFGPGGEFGNTIY
>-|9|TRBV20-1|TRBJ2-3
SARRGDTQY
>-|14|TRBV19|TRBJ2-5
ASSNRDRGLQETQY
>-|11|TRBV18|TRBJ1-6
ASSTGDNSPLH
>-|12|TRBV5-4|TRBJ1-6
ASSRELYNSPLH
>-|13|TRBV6-1|TRBJ1-5
ASSEGTVSNQPQH
>-|12|TRBV18|TRBJ1-1
ASSAQGGDTEAF
>-|14|TRBV18|TRBJ2-1
ASSPALAGGRGEQF
>-|12|TRBV3-1/TRBV3-2|TRBJ2-5
ASSQGQFRETQY
>-|11|TRBV29-1|TRBJ2-1
SVGDYRNNEQF
>-|12|TRBV5-8|TRBJ2-1
ASSRGQAYNEQF
>-|11|TRBV4-1|TRBJ2-3
ARILGSQDTQY
>-|12|TRBV2|TRBJ1-1
ASSYREYNTEAF
>-|15|TRBV27|TRBJ1-1
ASSLQKRPRGNTEAF
>once|13|TRBV2|TRBJ2-7
ASSETGRVSNEQY
>-|10|TRBV29-1|TRBJ1-1
SVHQGVSEAF